The 27 T cell receptor beta chains below come from one sample, sequenced in a study of regulatory T cells in long-lasting Graves disease. Arm-PCR of CDR3 regions and iRepertoire HTBI primers were the basis on which TCR beta libraries were built. MiXCR was run by TCRdb on the multiplex PCR reads, yielding one entry per CDR3 protein. Of 390,000 or so distinct CDR3 sequences in the sample, 20% to 25% were seen once. Time point denoted: persistent/refractory GD, antithyroid drugs over 5 years with positive TRAb. Extracted PBMC RNA gave rise to the TCR library. The material was peripheral blood mononuclear cells (PBMCs), obtained when the disease was refractory, from a patient treated with antithyroid drugs. These receptors originate from a woman between 40 and 50 years old with Graves disease.

The rearrangement links TRBV30 to TRBJ2-2; D is perhaps TRBD1 or TRBD2 (5 bases each). Germline values: CDR1 GTSNPN, CDR2 SVGIG (reference sequence). Deletions cut 7 bases from V and 4 bases from J, with 7 bases between. The CDR3 is 11 residues long. CDR3 residues: CASGSTGELFF. The CDR3 nucleotides read TGTGCCTCAGGGAGCACCGGGGAGCTGTTTTTT. Drawing the rest from reference TRBV30 and TRBJ2-2, the complete variable domain is SQTIHQWPATLVQPVGSPLSLECTVEGTSNPNLYWYRQAAGRGLQLLFYSVGIGQISSEVPQNLSASRPQDRQFILSSKKLLLSDSGFYLCASGSTGELFFGEGSRLTVL.

This clonotype was counted a few times. A much larger clone lies one base from this, so it may be a read error. The V gene is TRBV28, the J gene TRBJ2-7; D is possibly TRBD1 (6 bases). Germline CDR1 and CDR2: MDHEN and SYDVKM. The CDR3 is 13 residues long. Deletions cut 9 bases from V and 7 bases from J, with 19 bases between. CDR3 sequence (DNA): TGTGCCAGTAACCTCCGGAACAGGGAAGAGCAGTACTTC. Encoded protein: CASNLRNREEQYF.

The rearrangement uses TRBV28 and TRBJ2-2; a possible D gene is TRBD2 (5 bases). The CDR3 totals 16 residues. Trimming removed 5 bases at V and 0 bases at J, with 13 bases between. In germline, CDR1 is MDHEN, CDR2 SYDVKM. CDR3 DNA sequence: TGTGCCAGCAGTCCCTTACTAGATCCGAACACCGGGGAGCTGTTTTTT. It specifies CASSPLLDPNTGELFF.

This clonotype was counted once. The CDR3 does not close with the conserved phenylalanine or tryptophan, likely indicating a read error. The rearrangement uses TRBV20-1 and TRBJ1-2; the D gene is possibly TRBD1 (6 bases). The germline gives CDR1 DFQATT, CDR2 SNEGSKA (reference sequence). The CDR3 has 12 residues. V dropped 2 bases and J dropped 5 bases, with 9 bases sitting between them. This CDR3 reads CSARRDTYGYTS. The CDR3 region has the DNA TGCAGTGCTAGAAGGGACACTTATGGCTACACCTCC.

V gene TRBV6-2 or TRBV6-3 combines with J gene TRBJ1-1; the D gene is possibly TRBD1 (6 bases). The ends were cut back, 2 bases at V and 3 bases at J, with 10 bases in the middle. Germline CDR1 MNHEY, CDR2 SVGEGT. The CDR3 has 14 amino acids. The DNA of the CDR3 is TGTGCCAGCAGTTACGGGAAGGGGGACACTGAAGCTTTCTTT. This encodes CASSYGKGDTEAFF.

Ten or more counts support this clonotype. This chain links TRBV6-1 with TRBJ1-6; no definite D call. Trimming took 6 bases from V and 8 from J, leaving 17 bases between them. Germline loops: CDR1 MNHNS, CDR2 SASEGT. This CDR3 contains 15 residues. This CDR3 reads CASRIPGRQDSPLHF. The CDR3 coding sequence is TGTGCCAGCAGGATTCCGGGCAGGCAGGATTCACCCCTCCACTTT.

At least ten counts were recorded for this clonotype. V gene TRBV28 combines with J gene TRBJ2-6, with D tentatively TRBD1 (5 bases). There are 16 residues in the CDR3. Germline V CDR1 and CDR2: MDHEN, SYDVKM. Trimming pared 6 bases from V and 0 bases from J, leaving 12 bases between. The CDR3 coding sequence is TGTGCCAGCAGATGGGGAAGGGGCTCTGGGGCCAACGTCCTGACTTTC. Encoded protein: CASRWGRGSGANVLTF.

This clonotype was seen many times. Here the CDR3 DNA reads TGTGCCAGCAGTCAGGACTACCAAGAGACCCAGTACTTC. This sequence encodes CASSQDYQETQYF. This chain uses TRBV12-3 or TRBV12-4 with TRBJ2-5; tentative D call: TRBD2 (5 bases). This CDR3 comprises 13 residues. V shed 5 bases and J shed 0 bases, with 7 bases lying between them.

This clonotype was seen ten or more times. The chain employs TRBV5-6 and TRBJ2-2; D is unclear. CDR1 is SGHDT, CDR2 YYEEEE, per germline. The CDR3 runs to 12 residues. V dropped 5 bases and J dropped 6 bases, with 8 bases sitting between them. CDR3 loop: CASSFRAGELFF. In DNA, the CDR3 is TGTGCCAGCAGTTTTCGCGCCGGGGAGCTGTTTTTT.

The chain joins TRBV19 to TRBJ2-6; 8 bases are a match to TRBD1. Germline CDR1 is LNHDA and CDR2 is SQIVND (reference sequence). Unmatched junction bases numbered 8, after V lost 4 bases and J lost 0 bases. The CDR3 loop spans 18 amino acids. CDR3: CASSKSDRVVSGANVLTF. The DNA for the CDR3 is TGTGCCAGTAGTAAGTCGGACAGGGTCGTCTCTGGGGCCAACGTCCTGACTTTC. Drawing the rest from reference TRBV19 and TRBJ2-6, the complete variable domain is DGGITQSPKYLFRKEGQNVTLSCEQNLNHDAMYWYRQDPGQGLRLIYYSQIVNDFQKGDIAEGYSVSREKKESFPLTVTSAQKNPTAFYLCASSKSDRVVSGANVLTFGAGSRLTVL.

This clonotype appeared a few times. This chain links TRBV3-1 with TRBJ2-5; D possibly corresponds to TRBD2 (6 bases). The CDR3 is 17 residues long. Trimming removed 0 bases at V and 5 bases at J, with 19 bases between. Per the germline V gene, CDR1 is LGHDT and CDR2 is YNNKEL (reference sequence). The CDR3 DNA reads TGTGCCAGCAGCCAAGATACCCGGGACGGGGGTTGGGAGACCCAGTACTTC. It encodes CASSQDTRDGGWETQYF.

This clonotype appeared many times. The junction departs from germline at one end; a sequencing error may be responsible. The V and J genes are TRBV28 and TRBJ2-5, with a possible D match to TRBD1 (6 bases). The CDR3 runs 12 residues. Germline loops: CDR1 MDHEN, CDR2 SYDVKM. CDR3 amino acids: CASSPRQALRDF. In DNA, the CDR3 is TGTGCCAGCAGTCCCCGACAGGCCCTCCGAGACTTC.

This clonotype was detected ten times or more. The V call is TRBV6-1, the J call TRBJ2-7; D remains ambiguous. The CDR3 extends over 12 amino acids. V lost 6 bases to trimming and J lost 6 bases, with 12 bases between them. The germline V gene encodes CDR1 MNHNS and CDR2 SASEGT. The CDR3 DNA sequence: TGTGCCAGCAGGACTTTACTGGGCGAGCAGTACTTC. Amino acid sequence: CASRTLLGEQYF.

This clonotype has a count of ten or more. J is TRBJ2-5 and V is TRBV14; no clear D. The CDR3 extends over 18 amino acids. Germline CDR1 and CDR2: SGHDN and FVKESK. V was clipped by 0 bases and J by 2 bases, with 19 bases between them. The CDR3 nucleotides are TGTGCCAGCAGCCAAGATTATCATAGTTGGGTGATGCAAGAGACCCAGTACTTC. This sequence encodes CASSQDYHSWVMQETQYF.

This clonotype was seen only a few times. The V call is TRBV11-2, the J call TRBJ2-1, with 14 bases that match TRBD2. After removal of 1 base from V and 11 bases from J, the junction contained 10 bases not matched to a gene. This CDR3 is built from 17 residues. Germline CDR1 and CDR2: SGHAT and FQNNGV. The CDR3 DNA is TGTGCCAGCAGCTTAGGTCCGGGACTAGCGGGAGAAAGGCAGCAGTTCTTC. This sequence encodes CASSLGPGLAGERQQFF.

This clonotype was detected ten times or more. The rearrangement uses TRBV28 and TRBJ1-2; tentative D call: TRBD1 (6 bases). V lost 3 bases and J lost 6, with 17 bases in between. Per germline, CDR1 MDHEN and CDR2 SYDVKM. The CDR3 runs 15 residues. The CDR3 sequence: CASSFYPSGGDGYTF. Written as DNA, the CDR3 is TGTGCCAGCAGTTTCTACCCCTCCGGGGGCGATGGCTACACCTTC.

The gene calls are TRBV5-1 and TRBJ1-1; D is perhaps TRBD1 (6 bases). This CDR3 spans 14 amino acids. Trimming removed 4 bases from V and 6 bases from J, with 16 bases in between. Per the germline V gene, CDR1 is SGHRS and CDR2 is YFSETQ. CDR3 sequence: CASSNTGSPAEAFF. The CDR3 DNA sequence: TGCGCCAGCAGCAACACAGGGTCCCCAGCTGAAGCTTTCTTT.

V usage is TRBV6-1 and J usage is TRBJ2-1; D is ambiguous. Germline lookup yields CDR1 MNHNS and CDR2 SASEGT. The length of the CDR3 is 17 residues. V lost 7 bases and J lost 10, with 29 bases in between. In DNA form, the CDR3 reads TGTGCCAGCAACGTAATTCTATCGGGTTCCCTTAACCGAGAGCAGTTCTTC. It yields the protein CASNVILSGSLNREQFF.

This clonotype was counted many times. This chain uses TRBV28 with TRBJ2-7; D gene ambiguous. CDR3 length: 11 amino acids. CDR1 and CDR2 (germline): MDHEN, SYDVKM. V lost 5 bases and J lost 11, with 13 bases in between. CDR3 protein: CASSLGFNKYF. In nucleotides, the CDR3 is TGTGCCAGCAGTCTAGGGTTTAATAAGTACTTC.

Regarding this clonotype: A read error is possible here, since a much larger clone lies one base away. The chain links TRBV6-2 or TRBV6-3 to TRBJ1-3; TRBD1 matches at 8 bases. The J segment lost 8 bases and the V segment lost 0 bases, leaving 6 bases of the junction unmatched. The CDR3 has 15 residues. Per the germline V gene, CDR1 is MNHEY and CDR2 is SVGEGT. The CDR3 here is CASSYSRDRRDTIYF. DNA for the CDR3: TGTGCCAGCAGTTACTCCCGGGACAGGAGGGACACCATATATTTT.

About this clonotype itself: Given a much more abundant clone one base away, this may be a read error. The chain links TRBV5-1 to TRBJ1-1, with D perhaps matching TRBD1 (6 bases). The CDR3 is made up of 13 amino acids. CDR1 is SGHRS and CDR2 is YFSETQ in the germline V gene. The CDR3: CTSSLEGGAEAFF. In DNA, the CDR3 is TGCACCAGCAGCTTGGAGGGGGGGGCTGAAGCTTTCTTT.

Only a few counts were recorded for this clonotype. The rearrangement links TRBV6-1 to TRBJ2-6; D may be TRBD1 (6 bases). The CDR3 spans 18 residues. CDR1 is MNHNS and CDR2 is SASEGT in the germline V gene. The germline V and J ends were trimmed by 1 base and 0 bases, with 13 bases remaining between them. CDR3 amino acids: CASSEVRGSISGANVLTF. The DNA of the CDR3 is TGTGCCAGCAGTGAAGTAAGGGGGAGTATCTCTGGGGCCAACGTCCTGACTTTC.

This clonotype was observed a few times. The chain couples TRBV20-1 to TRBJ2-5; 8 nucleotides agree with TRBD2. The length of the CDR3 is 18 residues. Germline values: CDR1 DFQATT, CDR2 SNEGSKA (reference sequence). Trimming removed 1 base from V and 3 bases from J; junction bases left unmatched: 16. The CDR3 spells CSARVGSWGTRRKETQYF. The CDR3, as DNA: TGCAGTGCTAGAGTAGGTTCCTGGGGGACTAGGAGAAAAGAGACCCAGTACTTC.

This clonotype is a singleton in its sample. V usage is TRBV7-2 and J usage is TRBJ2-6; TRBD2 agrees at 12 bases. The CDR3 has 17 amino acids. CDR1 and CDR2 (germline): SGHTA, FQGNSA. J was trimmed by 0 bases and V by 5 bases; bases with no gene match: 2. In nucleotides, the CDR3 is TGTGCCAGCAGCAAGACTAGCGGGAGCTCTGGGGCCAACGTCCTGACTTTC. Amino acid sequence: CASSKTSGSSGANVLTF.

This chain joins TRBV7-2 and TRBJ1-6, with D possibly TRBD1 on 5 matching bases. The CDR3 loop spans 17 amino acids. CDR1 is SGHTA and CDR2 is FQGNSA in the germline V gene. V lost 6 bases to trimming and J lost 9 bases, with 24 bases between them. The CDR3 DNA sequence: TGTGCCAGCAGAGACCCCCGGGACTCCGGGCCCCGTTCACCCCTCCACTTT. Amino acid sequence: CASRDPRDSGPRSPLHF.

This clonotype came up many times. V gene TRBV10-3 combines with J gene TRBJ2-4; perhaps TRBD2 as D (6 bases). In germline, CDR1 is ENHRY, CDR2 SYGVKD. The CDR3 has 18 amino acids. V was pared by 8 bases and J by 2 bases, with 25 bases between. CDR3 region: CAIARRAPSPFSKNIQYF. The CDR3 nucleotides read TGTGCCATCGCTCGGAGGGCCCCATCCCCCTTTTCCAAAAACATTCAGTACTTC.

Of note for this clonotype: One end of the junction is discordant with germline, which a read error may explain. The J gene is TRBJ1-3, the V gene TRBV6-2 or TRBV6-3; 9 bases map to TRBD1. This CDR3 region has 15 residues. Germline V lookup: CDR1 MNHEY, CDR2 SVGEGT. CDR3: CAGSYETGGGNTIYF. Written as DNA, the CDR3 is TGTGCCGGCAGTTACGAGACAGGGGGTGGAAACACCATATATTTT.